This T cell receptor beta chain came from a study of cytomegalovirus exposure and HLA in healthy donors. Study results and caveats: According to reports, the classifier identified cytomegalovirus status with high specificity and sensitivity.

This clone was seen once. No antigen is known for it. PCR was performed using 60 Vbeta and 13 Jbeta primers. The method was immunoSEQ multiplex PCR; TCRdb's version includes in-frame clones alone and lacks a portion of them. The profile covers over 200,000 clones, with around 73% appearing a single time and around 4% taken by the ten largest. Trimming left V 3 bases short and J 0 bases short, with 9 bases between. From germline, CDR1 is LNHDA and CDR2 SQIVND (reference sequence). This CDR3 has 15 residues. The clonotype comes from a male donor in good health and CMV-seronegative. The gene calls are TRBV19 and TRBJ2-1; D gene ambiguous. Sequencing was done on a sample of PBMCs. As DNA, the CDR3 is TGTGCCAGTAGTATTGAGGCGAGCTCCTACAATGAGCAGTTCTTC. Protein product: CASSIEASSYNEQFF.